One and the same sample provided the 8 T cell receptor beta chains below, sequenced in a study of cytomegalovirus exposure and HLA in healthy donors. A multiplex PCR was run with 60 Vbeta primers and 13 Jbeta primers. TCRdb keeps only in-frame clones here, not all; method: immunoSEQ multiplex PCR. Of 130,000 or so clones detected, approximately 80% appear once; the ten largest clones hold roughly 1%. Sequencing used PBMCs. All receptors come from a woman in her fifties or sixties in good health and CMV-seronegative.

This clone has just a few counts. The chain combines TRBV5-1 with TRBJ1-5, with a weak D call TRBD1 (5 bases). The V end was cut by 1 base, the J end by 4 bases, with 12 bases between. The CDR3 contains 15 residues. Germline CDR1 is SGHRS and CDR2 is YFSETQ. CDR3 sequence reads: CASSLFSGDNQPQHF. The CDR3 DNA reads TGCGCCAGCAGCTTGTTCTCGGGGGATAATCAGCCCCAGCATTTT.

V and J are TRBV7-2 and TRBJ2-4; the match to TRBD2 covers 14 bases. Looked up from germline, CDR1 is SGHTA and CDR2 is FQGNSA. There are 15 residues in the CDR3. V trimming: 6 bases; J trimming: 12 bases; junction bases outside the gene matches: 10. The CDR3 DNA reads TGTGCCAGCAGTTCGATGGGACTAGCGGGAGAGGGTCAGTACTTC. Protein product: CASSSMGLAGEGQYF.

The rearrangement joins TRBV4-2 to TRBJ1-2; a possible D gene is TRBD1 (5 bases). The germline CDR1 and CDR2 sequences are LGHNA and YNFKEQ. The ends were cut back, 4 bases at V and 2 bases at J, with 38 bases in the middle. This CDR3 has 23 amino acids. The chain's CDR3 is CASSRLMTDPPPPAPNANYGYTF. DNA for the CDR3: TGTGCCAGCAGCCGGCTCATGACAGACCCCCCGCCCCCAGCACCGAACGCAAACTATGGCTACACCTTC.

CDR3 in DNA: TGTGCCAGCAGTTATTCAGGGCGGGAGAAAGATACGCAGTATTTT. Translating gives CASSYSGREKDTQYF. V and J are TRBV6-9 and TRBJ2-3; 7 bases fit TRBD2. The V segment lost 0 bases and the J segment 5 bases; nucleotides outside the gene matches: 5. This CDR3 is 15 amino acids long. Germline CDR1 reads MNHGY; CDR2 reads SVAAGI.

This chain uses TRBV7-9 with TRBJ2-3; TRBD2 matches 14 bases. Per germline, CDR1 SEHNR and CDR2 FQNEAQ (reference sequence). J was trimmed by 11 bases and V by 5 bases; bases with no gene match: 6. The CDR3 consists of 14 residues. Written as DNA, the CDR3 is TGTGCCAGCAGCCCTGGGACTAGCGGGAGTAAGCAGTATTTT. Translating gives CASSPGTSGSKQYF.

The CDR3 DNA reads TGTGCCAGCTCACCGTCAGGGGTTATTTACAATGAGCAGTTCTTC. This encodes CASSPSGVIYNEQFF. This chain connects TRBV18 to TRBJ2-1; possibly TRBD1 for D (6 bases). CDR3 length: 15 amino acids. V lost 3 bases, J lost 4 bases, and 13 bases lay in between. Germline-derived CDR1 and CDR2 are KGHSH and LQKENI.

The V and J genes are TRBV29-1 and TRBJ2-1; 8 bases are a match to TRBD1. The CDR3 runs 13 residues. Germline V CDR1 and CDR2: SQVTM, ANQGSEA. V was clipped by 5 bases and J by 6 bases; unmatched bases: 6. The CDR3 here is CSVTQGVVNEQFF. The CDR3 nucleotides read TGCAGCGTTACACAGGGGGTGGTCAATGAGCAGTTCTTC.

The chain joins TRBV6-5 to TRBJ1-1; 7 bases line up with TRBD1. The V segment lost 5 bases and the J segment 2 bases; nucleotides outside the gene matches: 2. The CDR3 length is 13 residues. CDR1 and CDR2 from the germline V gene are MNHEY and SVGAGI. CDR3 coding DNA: TGTGCCAGCAGTCGAGGGGGCAACACTGAAGCTTTCTTT. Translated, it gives CASSRGGNTEAFF.